These T cell receptor beta chains were read from a single sample in a study of shared clonotypes between healthy human individuals. The table came from immunoSEQ multiplex PCR; TCRdb's copy has only in-frame clones and leaves some out. Among some 120,000 clones listed, under 70% were seen once. Material: memory CD8+ T cells sorted from blood. These receptors all stem from a woman aged 30 to 39 in good health. Both conserved end residues are trimmed from each CDR3. Fields, in order: V gene, J gene, CDR3 protein.

v_gene: TRBV5-3; j_gene: TRBJ2-7; CDR3aa: ASSFFGGLGYEQY
v_gene: TRBV4-2; j_gene: TRBJ2-7; CDR3aa: ASSKTSGRTDEQY
v_gene: TRBV25-1; j_gene: -; CDR3aa: ASTTGVYEQY
v_gene: TRBV6-5; j_gene: TRBJ2-1; CDR3aa: ASSLAPSSYNEQF
v_gene: TRBV28; j_gene: TRBJ1-5; CDR3aa: ASSRSQGQGWTQPQH
v_gene: TRBV5-1; j_gene: TRBJ2-7; CDR3aa: ASSLDSAPYEQY
v_gene: TRBV10-3; j_gene: TRBJ2-7; CDR3aa: ATGSGAYEQY
v_gene: TRBV6-6; j_gene: TRBJ2-5; CDR3aa: ASSYYVGGEETQY
v_gene: TRBV28; j_gene: TRBJ1-1; CDR3aa: ASSLGLATKSPGTEAF
v_gene: TRBV7-3; j_gene: TRBJ2-7; CDR3aa: ASSLRSHEQY
v_gene: TRBV2; j_gene: TRBJ1-4; CDR3aa: ASSAGATNEKLF
v_gene: TRBV28; j_gene: TRBJ2-2; CDR3aa: ASRRDSNTGELF
v_gene: TRBV4-2; j_gene: TRBJ2-1; CDR3aa: ASSQDRVYNEQF
v_gene: TRBV11-2; j_gene: TRBJ1-2; CDR3aa: ASSLVRGYGYT
v_gene: TRBV11-2; j_gene: TRBJ1-1; CDR3aa: ASSLSIGTGKSTEAF
v_gene: TRBV5-4; j_gene: TRBJ2-7; CDR3aa: ASSPGDSYEQY
v_gene: TRBV5-1; j_gene: TRBJ2-7; CDR3aa: ASSLVARGYNSSYEQY
v_gene: TRBV5-1; j_gene: TRBJ2-3; CDR3aa: ASSSSGTSGRLGVTDTQY
v_gene: TRBV6-5; j_gene: TRBJ2-5; CDR3aa: ASSYIRGAGKETQY
v_gene: TRBV6-5; j_gene: TRBJ1-2; CDR3aa: ASSTGGGYT
v_gene: TRBV19; j_gene: TRBJ2-3; CDR3aa: ASTSPGSTDTQY
v_gene: TRBV6-1; j_gene: TRBJ2-7; CDR3aa: LLRGTSGYEQY
v_gene: TRBV4-1; j_gene: TRBJ2-1; CDR3aa: ASSQEESGDNEQF
v_gene: TRBV2; j_gene: TRBJ2-3; CDR3aa: ASNSAGSTDTQY
v_gene: TRBV27; j_gene: TRBJ1-2; CDR3aa: ASSFGGGHGYT
v_gene: TRBV7-9; j_gene: TRBJ2-6; CDR3aa: ASSPGARGLFGANVLT